These T cell receptor beta chains were read from a single sample in a study of shared clonotypes between healthy human individuals. The protocol was immunoSEQ multiplex PCR, while the TCRdb copy is restricted to in-frame clones and leaves out a portion. The table has around 700,000 clones, roughly nine tenths seen once. The source material was naive CD8+ T cells sorted from blood. The source of these receptors is a man aged 30 to 45 in good health. Each CDR3 is given with its conserved first and last residue. The D gene is left open where the match is weak. Some rows have no size entry. The others give once, few or many, or a class for an expanded clone.

j_call: TRBJ2-7; d_call: TRBD2; clone_size: NA; v_call: TRBV5-6; cdr3_aa: CASSFLAGAYEQYF; cdr3_nt: TGTGCCAGCAGCTTCCTAGCGGGAGCCTACGAGCAGTACTTC
j_call: TRBJ1-4; d_call: TRBD1; clone_size: NA; v_call: TRBV28; cdr3_aa: CASSYARLEGQHNEKLFF; cdr3_nt: TGTGCCAGCAGTTACGCCCGGCTTGAGGGACAGCACAATGAAAAACTGTTTTTT
j_call: TRBJ2-5; d_call: NA; clone_size: NA; v_call: TRBV19; cdr3_aa: CASSGSIIPPQETQYF; cdr3_nt: TGTGCCAGTAGTGGGAGTATCATTCCGCCACAAGAGACCCAGTACTTC
j_call: TRBJ2-7; d_call: TRBD1; clone_size: NA; v_call: TRBV4-3; cdr3_aa: CASSQDYRGPYEQYF; cdr3_nt: TGCGCCAGCAGCCAAGATTACAGGGGGCCCTACGAGCAGTACTTC
j_call: TRBJ2-7; d_call: NA; clone_size: NA; v_call: TRBV29-1; cdr3_aa: CSVSTPDGTYEQYF; cdr3_nt: TGCAGCGTTTCCACCCCCGATGGAACCTACGAGCAGTACTTC
j_call: TRBJ1-1; d_call: TRBD1; clone_size: NA; v_call: TRBV27; cdr3_aa: CASSSGGADTEAFF; cdr3_nt: TGTGCCAGCAGTTCAGGGGGCGCGGACACTGAAGCTTTCTTT
j_call: TRBJ2-7; d_call: NA; clone_size: NA; v_call: TRBV7-9; cdr3_aa: CASSLGGSTYEQYF; cdr3_nt: TGTGCCAGCAGCTTAGGAGGGTCTACCTACGAGCAGTACTTC
j_call: TRBJ2-3; d_call: NA; clone_size: NA; v_call: TRBV13; cdr3_aa: CASSKRGLGTDTQYF; cdr3_nt: TGTGCCAGCAGCAAACGGGGGCTCGGCACAGATACGCAGTATTTT
j_call: TRBJ2-3; d_call: TRBD2; clone_size: NA; v_call: TRBV30; cdr3_aa: CAWSPGLAGTDTQYF; cdr3_nt: TGTGCCTGGAGTCCGGGACTAGCGGGCACAGATACGCAGTATTTT
j_call: TRBJ2-1; d_call: NA; clone_size: NA; v_call: TRBV9; cdr3_aa: CASSVGTYNEQFF; cdr3_nt: TGTGCCAGCAGCGTAGGGACTTACAATGAGCAGTTCTTC
j_call: TRBJ2-2; d_call: NA; clone_size: NA; v_call: TRBV29-1; cdr3_aa: CSALDSGDNTGELFF; cdr3_nt: TGCAGCGCTTTGGACAGCGGAGACAACACCGGGGAGCTGTTTTTT
j_call: TRBJ2-3; d_call: NA; clone_size: NA; v_call: TRBV15; cdr3_aa: CATSESRLDTDTQYF; cdr3_nt: TGTGCCACCAGCGAAAGTCGATTAGACACAGATACGCAGTATTTT
j_call: TRBJ2-1; d_call: TRBD2; clone_size: NA; v_call: TRBV2; cdr3_aa: CASSEGLAGAYNEQFF; cdr3_nt: TGTGCCAGCAGTGAAGGACTAGCGGGAGCCTACAATGAGCAGTTCTTC
j_call: TRBJ2-6; d_call: NA; clone_size: once; v_call: TRBV2; cdr3_aa: CASRPSSGANVLTF; cdr3_nt: TGTGCCAGCAGGCCCTCCTCTGGGGCCAACGTCCTGACTTTC
j_call: TRBJ2-1; d_call: NA; clone_size: NA; v_call: TRBV7-3; cdr3_aa: CASSLEEYNEQFF; cdr3_nt: TGTGCCAGCAGCTTAGAGGAATACAATGAGCAGTTCTTC
j_call: TRBJ2-7; d_call: NA; clone_size: NA; v_call: TRBV13; cdr3_aa: CASSLGHRGYEQYF; cdr3_nt: TGTGCCAGCAGCTTAGGTCACCGAGGTTACGAGCAGTACTTC
j_call: TRBJ2-3; d_call: NA; clone_size: NA; v_call: TRBV5-1; cdr3_aa: CASSSIRMDTQYF; cdr3_nt: TGCGCCAGCAGCTCTATCCGAATGGATACGCAGTATTTT
j_call: TRBJ2-7; d_call: TRBD1; clone_size: NA; v_call: TRBV10-3; cdr3_aa: CAISELAQGPTYEQYF; cdr3_nt: TGTGCCATCAGTGAGTTAGCACAGGGGCCTACCTACGAGCAGTACTTC
j_call: TRBJ2-1; d_call: NA; clone_size: NA; v_call: TRBV16; cdr3_aa: CASSQLLNEQFF; cdr3_nt: TGTGCCAGCAGCCAACTACTCAATGAGCAGTTCTTC
j_call: TRBJ1-5; d_call: NA; clone_size: once; v_call: TRBV15; cdr3_aa: CATSRVGGTGQASNQPQHF; cdr3_nt: TGTGCCACCAGCAGAGTGGGAGGCACGGGACAAGCTAGCAATCAGCCCCAGCATTTT
j_call: TRBJ2-7; d_call: NA; clone_size: NA; v_call: TRBV27; cdr3_aa: CASRFSGSYEQYF; cdr3_nt: TGTGCCAGCCGATTCTCAGGGAGCTACGAGCAGTACTTC
j_call: TRBJ2-1; d_call: TRBD2; clone_size: NA; v_call: TRBV7-3; cdr3_aa: CASSSTTSGSYNEQFF; cdr3_nt: TGTGCCAGCAGCTCGACCACTAGCGGGAGTTACAATGAGCAGTTCTTC
j_call: TRBJ2-5; d_call: TRBD1; clone_size: NA; v_call: TRBV4-1; cdr3_aa: CASSQTRGQGFRQETQYF; cdr3_nt: TGCGCCAGCAGCCAAACCCGGGGACAGGGGTTTCGGCAAGAGACCCAGTACTTC
j_call: TRBJ1-1; d_call: NA; clone_size: NA; v_call: TRBV7-9; cdr3_aa: CASSPLQGSNTEAFF; cdr3_nt: TGTGCCAGCAGCCCACTACAGGGATCGAACACTGAAGCTTTCTTT
j_call: TRBJ2-3; d_call: NA; clone_size: once; v_call: TRBV10-1; cdr3_aa: CASSESVAASTDTQYF; cdr3_nt: TGCGCCAGCAGTGAGTCGGTCGCGGCTAGCACAGATACGCAGTATTTT
j_call: TRBJ2-7; d_call: NA; clone_size: NA; v_call: TRBV4-2; cdr3_aa: CASSQEVTVGPYEQYF; cdr3_nt: TGTGCCAGCAGCCAAGAGGTAACGGTGGGGCCCTACGAGCAGTACTTC
j_call: TRBJ1-1; d_call: NA; clone_size: few; v_call: TRBV4-3; cdr3_aa: CASSQEVGVYTEAFF; cdr3_nt: TGCGCCAGCAGCCAAGAAGTGGGGGTTTACACTGAAGCTTTCTTT
j_call: TRBJ2-1; d_call: TRBD2; clone_size: NA; v_call: TRBV4-1; cdr3_aa: CASSPGLAGANEQFF; cdr3_nt: TGCGCCAGCAGCCCTGGACTAGCGGGGGCCAATGAGCAGTTCTTC
j_call: TRBJ2-7; d_call: NA; clone_size: NA; v_call: TRBV14; cdr3_aa: CASSQENFRGTAEQYF; cdr3_nt: TGTGCCAGCAGCCAAGAAAACTTCCGGGGGACAGCCGAGCAGTACTTC
j_call: TRBJ2-7; d_call: NA; clone_size: NA; v_call: TRBV27; cdr3_aa: CASSLVLAEGPYYEQYF; cdr3_nt: TGTGCCAGCAGTTTGGTTCTTGCAGAGGGGCCTTACTACGAGCAGTACTTC
j_call: TRBJ2-1; d_call: TRBD1; clone_size: few; v_call: TRBV9; cdr3_aa: CASSGRDSSYNEQFF; cdr3_nt: TGTGCCAGCAGCGGACGGGACAGCTCCTACAATGAGCAGTTCTTC
j_call: TRBJ2-3; d_call: NA; clone_size: NA; v_call: TRBV9; cdr3_aa: CASSPVDGAYTDTQYF; cdr3_nt: TGTGCCAGCAGCCCAGTTGACGGAGCATACACAGATACGCAGTATTTT
j_call: TRBJ1-2; d_call: NA; clone_size: NA; v_call: TRBV29-1; cdr3_aa: CSVDRVPGYTF; cdr3_nt: TGCAGCGTTGACAGGGTGCCTGGCTACACCTTC
j_call: TRBJ1-5; d_call: NA; clone_size: NA; v_call: TRBV27; cdr3_aa: CASSLGKLQPQHF; cdr3_nt: TGTGCCAGCAGTTTGGGGAAGTTACAGCCCCAGCATTTT
j_call: TRBJ1-1; d_call: NA; clone_size: NA; v_call: TRBV10-3; cdr3_aa: CAINAGMNTEAFF; cdr3_nt: TGTGCCATCAACGCGGGTATGAACACTGAAGCTTTCTTT
j_call: TRBJ1-1; d_call: NA; clone_size: NA; v_call: TRBV5-4; cdr3_aa: CASTGADTEAFF; cdr3_nt: TGTGCCAGCACAGGGGCGGATACTGAAGCTTTCTTT
j_call: TRBJ2-7; d_call: TRBD2; clone_size: NA; v_call: TRBV6-5; cdr3_aa: CASRRLAESYEQYF; cdr3_nt: TGTGCCAGCAGACGACTAGCGGAGTCCTACGAGCAGTACTTC
j_call: TRBJ2-1; d_call: NA; clone_size: NA; v_call: TRBV28; cdr3_aa: CASSFLRGDEQFF; cdr3_nt: TGTGCCAGCAGCTTTCTTCGAGGGGACGAGCAGTTCTTC
j_call: TRBJ1-2; d_call: NA; clone_size: NA; v_call: TRBV27; cdr3_aa: CASSPTTRPINYGYTF; cdr3_nt: TGTGCCAGCAGTCCGACCACCCGACCGATCAACTATGGCTACACCTTC
j_call: TRBJ1-2; d_call: NA; clone_size: NA; v_call: TRBV7-9; cdr3_aa: CASSLSTLFYGYTF; cdr3_nt: TGTGCCAGCAGCTTAAGTACGTTATTTTATGGCTACACCTTC
j_call: TRBJ1-5; d_call: TRBD1; clone_size: NA; v_call: TRBV4-1; cdr3_aa: CASSPHDRGGQPQHF; cdr3_nt: TGCGCCAGCAGCCCCCACGACAGGGGAGGCCAGCCCCAGCATTTT
j_call: TRBJ1-4; d_call: NA; clone_size: NA; v_call: TRBV6-5; cdr3_aa: CASSKSRFPDEKLFF; cdr3_nt: TGTGCCAGCAGTAAATCCAGGTTCCCGGATGAAAAACTGTTTTTT
j_call: TRBJ2-1; d_call: TRBD1; clone_size: NA; v_call: TRBV28; cdr3_aa: CASSFTPPVRDRGYNEQFF; cdr3_nt: TGTGCCAGCAGTTTCACCCCGCCCGTTCGGGACAGGGGCTACAATGAGCAGTTCTTC
j_call: TRBJ1-5; d_call: TRBD1; clone_size: NA; v_call: TRBV28; cdr3_aa: CASSLGPGGAIQPQHF; cdr3_nt: TGTGCCAGCAGTTTAGGTCCAGGGGGGGCGATTCAGCCCCAGCATTTT
j_call: TRBJ2-1; d_call: TRBD1; clone_size: NA; v_call: TRBV7-9; cdr3_aa: CASSLMTGSSYNEQFF; cdr3_nt: TGTGCCAGCAGCTTAATGACAGGGAGCTCCTACAATGAGCAGTTCTTC
j_call: TRBJ2-7; d_call: TRBD2; clone_size: NA; v_call: TRBV5-1; cdr3_aa: CASSFTSGVGYEQYF; cdr3_nt: TGCGCCAGCAGCTTTACTAGCGGGGTTGGCTACGAGCAGTACTTC
j_call: TRBJ2-1; d_call: TRBD2; clone_size: NA; v_call: TRBV28; cdr3_aa: CASSLGSGGHNEQFF; cdr3_nt: TGTGCCAGCAGTTTAGGCTCGGGGGGGCACAATGAGCAGTTCTTC